The clone carrying this T cell receptor beta chain was seen ten or more times. Its matching antigen is unknown. These data come from a study of T cells after yellow fever vaccination. At the level of the study: Where fractions had low cell numbers, libraries were prepared from them with the SMART-Seq v4 Ultra Low Input RNA kit. Findings and caveats of the study: Subsequent to the booster, the majority of primary-vaccination clones reappeared (96% CD4, about 90% CD8).

CDR3 length: 15 residues. Germline V gene sequence: CDR1 SGHKS, CDR2 YYEKEE (reference sequence). V trimming: 2 bases; J trimming: 6 bases; junction bases outside the gene matches: 4. Generation of TCR cDNA used 5'RACE template switching (which added a universal primer site and UMIs). One entry per CDR3 protein, called by TCRdb with MiXCR from the 5' RACE reads. The data contain about 230,000 distinct CDR3 sequences, more than 6.5% of them singletons. The V and J genes are TRBV5-5 and TRBJ2-1; TRBD2 matches at 11 bases. This clonotype was obtained from a man aged 25 to 40 who received the YFV17D yellow fever vaccine. This specimen consisted of CD4+ T cells sorted from PBMCs, obtained on the day of the yellow fever booster vaccination. CDR3 nucleotides: TGTGCCAGCAGCTTCCTAGCGGGAGGAGGCAATGAGCAGTTCTTC. Amino acids: CASSFLAGGGNEQFF.